Listed below are T cell receptor beta chains from one sample, sequenced in a study of early T cells in non-severe SARS-CoV-2 infection. Each CDR3 protein gets one entry after TCRdb re-called the 5' RACE reads with MiXCR. There are around 77,000 distinct CDR3 sequences in the sample; 5% occur only once, and under 8% lies in the top ten. The sample consisted of whole blood, taken at baseline. Receptors were obtained from an adult who was a healthcare worker with PCR-confirmed SARS-CoV-2 infection or an uninfected control (not recorded which). Each CDR3 is given without its conserved first and last residue. Each record gives: V gene, CDR3 protein.

V: TRBV10-2
CDR3: ASVDYRYEQY

V: TRBV28
CDR3: ASSLPTGILEKLF

V: TRBV6-1
CDR3: ASSSRDRNTEAF

V: TRBV6-6
CDR3: ASSDRYRLMNTEAF

V: TRBV5-1
CDR3: ASSLQDRSSYNEQF

V: TRBV5-1
CDR3: ASSLVGAFQETQY

V: TRBV5-1
CDR3: ASSLTLRTGGDYGYT

V: TRBV6-5
CDR3: ASSQTGVEF

V: TRBV27
CDR3: ASSLSWAESYEQY

V: TRBV6-6
CDR3: ASSYSRRGDNEQF

V: TRBV5-5
CDR3: ASSLESGWATNEKLF

V: TRBV15
CDR3: ATSIGTGLYEQY

V: TRBV19
CDR3: ASSFLAGQRGNIQY

V: TRBV10-3
CDR3: AISESTEAF

V: TRBV12-3/TRBV12-4
CDR3: ASSFWGRGTDTQY

V: TRBV5-1
CDR3: ASSPAVGGAETQY

V: TRBV10-2
CDR3: ASREAGTGGSQPQH

V: TRBV11-2
CDR3: ASSQLGGPYEQY

V: TRBV6-5
CDR3: ASSYAGALGGYT

V: TRBV27
CDR3: ATQFVSLQF

V: TRBV20-1
CDR3: SARVGRRDSPLH

V: TRBV15
CDR3: ATSRGTGGDTQY

V: TRBV28
CDR3: ASWGQPTDTQY

V: TRBV10-2
CDR3: ASTGWREGSTDTQY

V: TRBV28
CDR3: ASSQPQGATNEKLF

V: TRBV6-1
CDR3: ASSERGPFWELF

V: TRBV18
CDR3: ASSATQTGELF

V: TRBV11-1
CDR3: ASSRQGPISSTDTQY